The 17 T cell receptor beta chains given below trace back to one sample, sequenced in a study of PD-L1 blockade in urothelial cancer. Generated by immunoSEQ multiplex PCR, the TCRdb table keeps only in-frame clones and is missing some. The sample shows about 52,000 clones, about 72% of them seen only once. Source: PBMCs, taken around atezolizumab (anti-PD-L1) treatment. These receptor sequences come from a man between 70 and 80 years old with urothelial cancer.

The rearrangement links TRBV9 to TRBJ1-3, with 7 bases aligning to TRBD1. The germline V gene encodes CDR1 SGDLS and CDR2 YYNGEE. This CDR3 comprises 14 residues. J gave up 4 bases and V 3 bases, and 4 bases lay outside the gene matches. The CDR3 sequence: CASSARDSGNTIYF. The CDR3 DNA sequence: TGTGCCAGCAGCGCCCGGGACAGCGGAAACACCATATATTTT.

The rearrangement uses TRBV6-4 and TRBJ2-1, with 12 bases that match TRBD2. Germline V CDR1 and CDR2: MRHNA, SNTAGT. CDR3 length: 14 residues. The ends lost 6 bases at V and 7 bases at J; junction bases unmatched: 4. The CDR3 DNA reads TGTGCCAGCAGGCTAGCGGGAGGGAGTAATGAGCAGTTCTTC. It specifies CASRLAGGSNEQFF.

This chain uses TRBV6-5 with TRBJ1-3, with a weak D call TRBD1 (5 bases). The CDR3 contains 12 residues. Germline CDR1 MNHEY, CDR2 SVGAGI. V lost 8 bases and J lost 4, with 9 bases in between. CDR3 nucleotides: TGTGCCAGCGGGGCGGCGGGAAACACCATATATTTT. It yields the protein CASGAAGNTIYF.

CDR3 bases: TGTGCCAGCAGATCGACCGGGAAGGGTACGCAGTATTTT. This sequence encodes CASRSTGKGTQYF. The rearrangement links TRBV11-2 to TRBJ2-3, with D maybe TRBD2 (5 bases). This CDR3 comprises 13 residues. Germline CDR1 SGHAT, CDR2 FQNNGV. V was shortened by 6 bases and J by 8 bases, with 15 bases between the two germline ends.

The genes are TRBV5-6 and TRBJ1-5, with no clear D. Trimming took 0 bases from V and 2 from J, leaving 6 bases between them. The CDR3 spans 14 residues. Looked up from germline, CDR1 is SGHDT and CDR2 is YYEEEE. The DNA of the CDR3 is TGTGCCAGCAGCTTGGGGCGGCGCAATCAGCCCCAGCATTTT. This translates into CASSLGRRNQPQHF.

The chain has TRBV7-2 and TRBJ1-3, with D perhaps matching TRBD1 (6 bases). The CDR3 sequence is 15 residues long. Per germline, CDR1 SGHTA and CDR2 FQGNSA. Trimming stripped 3 bases from V and 2 bases from J, with 11 bases between. CDR3 in amino acids: CASSFSQGTGNTIYF. CDR3 DNA: TGTGCCAGCAGCTTTTCACAGGGTACTGGAAACACCATATATTTT.

The chain recombines TRBV2 with TRBJ2-2; 11 bases fit TRBD1. Germline CDR1 is SNHLY and CDR2 is FYNNEI. The V gene end was trimmed by 4 bases and the J gene end by 4 bases; junction bases not matched to a gene: 2. The CDR3 is 15 residues long. The CDR3: CASSGTGGGTGELFF. The CDR3 nucleotides are TGTGCCAGCAGTGGGACAGGGGGCGGCACCGGGGAGCTGTTTTTT.

The chain joins TRBV10-3 to TRBJ2-1; TRBD1 agrees at 9 bases. CDR3 length equals 15 residues. Trimming cost V 4 bases and J 5 bases; bases outside gene matches: 6. Germline CDR1 ENHRY, CDR2 SYGVKD. In DNA form, the CDR3 reads TGTGCCATCAGTGGTAGGAGACAGGGGGACAATGAGCAGTTCTTC. Its protein product is CAISGRRQGDNEQFF.

The chain joins TRBV9 to TRBJ1-1, with a possible D match to TRBD1 (5 bases). V was pared by 1 base and J by 5 bases, with 9 bases between. CDR3 length: 13 residues. The V gene's germline CDR1 is SGDLS and CDR2 YYNGEE. The CDR3 loop reads CASSVQGGTEAFF. In DNA, the CDR3 is TGTGCCAGCAGCGTACAGGGAGGGACTGAAGCTTTCTTT.

The chain recombines TRBV4-1 with TRBJ1-4, with 7 bases that match TRBD1. The germline V gene encodes CDR1 MGHRA and CDR2 YSYEKL. V shed 1 base and J 1 base; nucleotides not matched to a gene: 3. The CDR3 runs to 16 residues. This CDR3 reads CASSQGQGRTNEKLFF. The CDR3 nucleotides read TGCGCCAGCAGCCAAGGACAGGGTAGAACTAATGAAAAACTGTTTTTT.

V gene TRBV7-6 combines with J gene TRBJ2-5; D possibly corresponds to TRBD2 (6 bases). Between the trimmed V and J ends, which lost 5 bases and 3 bases, there was a span of 13 bases. This CDR3 region has 14 residues. Germline CDR1 reads SGHVS; CDR2 reads FNYEAQ. In DNA form, the CDR3 reads TGTGCCAGCAGCCCACTTCCGGGAGAAGAGACCCAGTACTTC. Protein product: CASSPLPGEETQYF.

This chain joins TRBV7-6 and TRBJ2-5; no definite D call. CDR3 size: 14 residues. In germline, CDR1 is SGHVS, CDR2 FNYEAQ. The V gene lost 1 base and the J gene lost 2 bases, with 8 bases spanning the gap. The CDR3 coding sequence is TGTGCCAGCAGCTTAGTCCGCGAACAAGAGACCCAGTACTTC. It specifies CASSLVREQETQYF.

The V gene is TRBV11-2, the J gene TRBJ1-2, with D maybe TRBD1 (5 bases). Trimming shortened V by 3 bases and J by 6 bases, and 11 bases separated the two germline ends. Germline CDR1 reads SGHAT; CDR2 reads FQNNGV. The CDR3 extends over 13 amino acids. Here the CDR3 reads CASSLFPGDGYTF. Written as DNA, the CDR3 is TGTGCCAGCAGCTTGTTTCCGGGGGATGGCTACACCTTC.

This sequence joins TRBV14 and TRBJ2-1; possibly TRBD2 for D (5 bases). Germline assignment: CDR1 SGHDN and CDR2 FVKESK. The germline V and J ends were trimmed by 2 bases and 0 bases, with 11 bases remaining between them. The CDR3 has 16 residues. The CDR3 sequence: CASSQRRAYSYNEQFF. In DNA form, the CDR3 reads TGTGCCAGCAGCCAACGGCGGGCCTACTCCTACAATGAGCAGTTCTTC. The entire variable domain, with the rest obtained from reference TRBV14 and TRBJ2-1, is as follows: EAGVTQFPSHSVIEKGQTVTLRCDPISGHDNLYWYRRVMGKEIKFLLHFVKESKQDESGMPNNRFLAERTGGTYSTLKVQPAELEDSGVYFCASSQRRAYSYNEQFFGPGTRLTVL.

The genes are TRBV5-1 and TRBJ2-2; 12 bases map to TRBD2. This CDR3 contains 18 residues. Looked up from germline, CDR1 is SGHRS and CDR2 is YFSETQ. With 1 base clipped from V and 4 bases from J, the junction kept 8 bases outside the gene matches. The CDR3 spells CASSLRPSGGAFTGELFF. The CDR3 region has the DNA TGCGCCAGCAGCTTGCGACCTAGCGGGGGGGCTTTCACCGGGGAGCTGTTTTTT. Drawing the rest from reference TRBV5-1 and TRBJ2-2, the complete variable domain is KAGVTQTPRYLIKTRGQQVTLSCSPISGHRSVSWYQQTPGQGLQFLFEYFSETQRNKGNFPGRFSGRQFSNSRSEMNVSTLELGDSALYLCASSLRPSGGAFTGELFFGEGSRLTVL.

The table lists this clone with a few counts. V gene TRBV4-3 combines with J gene TRBJ1-4; 7 positions match TRBD1. J lost 3 bases, V lost 4 bases, and 8 bases had no gene match. Germline-derived CDR1 and CDR2 are LGHNA and YSLEER. This CDR3 contains 16 residues. Here the CDR3 DNA reads TGCGCCAGCAGCCCAGAACCGACAGGGCCTAATGAAAAACTGTTTTTT. As protein: CASSPEPTGPNEKLFF.

The chain recombines TRBV27 with TRBJ1-5; 12 bases match TRBD1. The germline V gene encodes CDR1 MNHEY and CDR2 SMNVEV (reference sequence). This CDR3 spans 18 amino acids. V lost 5 bases, J lost 4 bases, and 12 bases stayed unmatched. CDR3 protein: CASSLRPGQGARNQPQHF. Here the CDR3 DNA reads TGTGCCAGCAGTCTTCGCCCGGGACAGGGGGCACGAAATCAGCCCCAGCATTTT.